This T cell receptor (beta chain) was sequenced during a study of control samples from healthy donors and cancer patients. Using immunoSEQ multiplex PCR, the repertoire was profiled, and TCRdb retains in-frame clones only, with some absent. Of 50,000 or so clones listed, about 93% are singletons. The V gene's germline CDR1 is DFQATT and CDR2 SNEGSKA (reference sequence). This CDR3 region has 10 residues. Trimming pared 3 bases from V and 7 bases from J, leaving 4 bases between. This chain connects TRBV20-1 to TRBJ2-1, with D hard to call. This TCR was sampled from a woman aged 45 to 65 with head and neck cancer. The sequencing input was PBMCs. This CDR3 is CSARVNEQFF. DNA for the CDR3: TGCAGTGCTAGGGTAAATGAGCAGTTCTTC.